The 18 T cell receptor beta chains below come from one sample, sequenced in a study of cytomegalovirus exposure and HLA in healthy donors (dated by TCRdb to about 2017). The library was prepared using the immunoSEQ multiplex PCR assay. For the multiplex PCR, a mixture combining 60 forward primers for TCR Vbeta segments and 13 reverse primers for TCR Jbeta segments was used. TCRdb re-hosts the immuneACCESS table, in-frame sequences only. Its copies lack some clones; in the studies checked, an unresolved V gene accounts for under half of them, and the cause for the rest is not known. The sample table holds roughly 140,000 clones, of which approximately 79% were seen once. The ten largest account for 1.2% of the sample. The specimen was PBMCs. The receptors were sampled from a female donor in good health and CMV-seronegative.

This clone was detected only once. V usage is TRBV5-4 and J usage is TRBJ2-7, with D tentatively TRBD2 (6 bases). Per the germline V gene, CDR1 is SGHNT and CDR2 is YYREEE (reference sequence). This CDR3 is built from 14 residues. Trimming left V 4 bases short and J 2 bases short, with 13 bases between. CDR3 bases: TGTGCCAGCAGCCCGGGGGACGGGGCCTACGAGCAGTACTTC. Amino acid sequence: CASSPGDGAYEQYF.

The V and J genes are TRBV21-1 and TRBJ2-7; the table gives TRBD1 as D, unverified against the DNA. TRBV21-1 is a pseudogene locus. The CDR3 runs to 18 residues. The CDR3 DNA follows: TGTGCCAGCAGCAAAGAGTCGGGGGACAGGGGGCGCGACTACGAGCAGTACTTC. Protein product: CASSKESGDRGRDYEQYF.

The chain uses TRBV28 and TRBJ2-3; a weak D match, TRBD2 (8 bases). This CDR3 is 15 amino acids long. The germline V and J ends were trimmed by 4 bases and 5 bases, with 16 bases remaining between them. CDR1 and CDR2 from the germline V gene are MDHEN and SYDVKM. CDR3 sequence reads: CASSSGGLAGDTQYF. The CDR3 DNA is TGTGCCAGCAGTTCAGGGGGTCTAGCGGGAGATACGCAGTATTTT.

The rearrangement joins TRBV6-5 to TRBJ2-1; TRBD1 agrees at 11 bases. V was clipped by 4 bases and J by 12 bases; unmatched bases: 8. This CDR3 contains 14 residues. The germline CDR1 and CDR2 sequences are MNHEY and SVGAGI. The chain's CDR3 is CASSLDRGQVGQFF. The CDR3 DNA reads as TGTGCCAGCAGTTTGGACAGGGGGCAAGTGGGGCAGTTCTTC.

This chain links TRBV6-5 with TRBJ2-2; 9 nucleotides line up with TRBD2. CDR1 and CDR2 from the germline V gene are MNHEY and SVGAGI. This CDR3 is built from 15 residues. J gave up 6 bases and V 3 bases, and 5 bases lay outside the gene matches. Written as DNA, the CDR3 is TGTGCCAGCAGTTATGCGGGAGGGCCAGCCGGGGAGCTGTTTTTT. This sequence encodes CASSYAGGPAGELFF.

Here the CDR3 reads CASSGPGHHYEQYF. Written as DNA, the CDR3 is TGTGCCAGCAGCGGGCCGGGACATCACTACGAGCAGTACTTC. The chain carries TRBV5-5 and TRBJ2-7, with a tentative D call TRBD1 (6 bases). V gave up 4 bases and J gave up 3 bases, with 14 bases separating them. The CDR3 has 14 amino acids. The germline V gene has CDR1 SGHKS and CDR2 YYEKEE (reference sequence).

V and J are TRBV19 and TRBJ2-7; a weak D match, TRBD2 (6 bases). The germline V gene has CDR1 LNHDA and CDR2 SQIVND (reference sequence). Deletions cut 3 bases from V and 2 bases from J, with 11 bases between. The CDR3 runs to 14 residues. The CDR3 sequence: CASSIGSPPYEQYF. The CDR3 nucleotides read TGTGCCAGTAGTATCGGGAGCCCTCCCTACGAGCAGTACTTC.

To note about this clone: Germline is not matched at one junction end, which may reflect a read error. The chain is built from TRBV7-7 and TRBJ2-5; 7 nucleotides align to TRBD2. The germline gives CDR1 SSHAT, CDR2 FNYEAQ (reference sequence). CDR3 size: 15 residues. DNA for the CDR3: TGTGCTAGCAGCTTGTTCTCTAGCGGCCAAGAGACCCAGTACTTC. Translated, it gives CASSLFSSGQETQYF.

The rearrangement joins TRBV14 to TRBJ1-2, with D perhaps TRBD1 (6 bases). V lost 4 bases to trimming and J lost 0 bases, with 15 bases between them. The CDR3 runs 16 residues. Per germline, CDR1 SGHDN and CDR2 FVKESK. For the CDR3, the DNA is TGTGCCAGCAGCCTCAACCGGGACAAAGCTAACTATGGCTACACCTTC. Its translation is CASSLNRDKANYGYTF.

The chain links TRBV4-1 to TRBJ1-5; D uncertain. The CDR3 length is 14 residues. CDR1 is MGHRA, CDR2 YSYEKL, per germline. Deletions cut 4 bases from V and 0 bases from J, with 7 bases between. The chain's CDR3 is CASSRGNSNQPQHF. For the CDR3, the DNA is TGCGCCAGCAGCCGCGGTAATAGCAATCAGCCCCAGCATTTT.

The chain combines TRBV7-9 with TRBJ2-1, with 12 nucleotides matching TRBD2. Per the germline V gene, CDR1 is SEHNR and CDR2 is FQNEAQ (reference sequence). CDR3 length equals 17 residues. After removal of 2 bases from V and 2 bases from J, the junction contained 4 bases not matched to a gene. The CDR3 DNA reads TGTGCCAGCAGCTTACTAGCGGGAGGGTTTACCTACAATGAGCAGTTCTTC. This sequence encodes CASSLLAGGFTYNEQFF. Together with reference TRBV7-9 and TRBJ2-1, the CDR3 gives the full variable domain: DTGVSQNPRHKITKRGQNVTFRCDPISEHNRLYWYRQTLGQGPEFLTYFQNEAQLEKSRLLSDRFSAERPKGSFSTLEIQRTEQGDSAMYLCASSLLAGGFTYNEQFFGPGTRLTVL.

This rearrangement joins TRBV5-1 to TRBJ1-4; 7 nucleotides match TRBD1. This CDR3 is built from 15 residues. CDR1 SGHRS and CDR2 YFSETQ come from the germline V gene. The junction had 3 bases not matched to a gene; V was cut back by 0 bases and J by 4 bases. CDR3 DNA sequence: TGCGCCAGCAGCTTGGGGGACAGACTTAATGAAAAACTGTTTTTT. As protein: CASSLGDRLNEKLFF.

The V call is TRBV19, the J call TRBJ2-5, with a weak D call TRBD2 (6 bases). This CDR3 is built from 14 residues. Germline V CDR1 and CDR2: LNHDA, SQIVND (reference sequence). Deletions cut 1 base from V and 3 bases from J, with 9 bases between. The CDR3 DNA is TGTGCCAGTAGTATAGTGGGACTTGAAGAGACCCAGTACTTC. It codes for CASSIVGLEETQYF.

The rearrangement links TRBV7-2 to TRBJ2-3, with TRBD1 identical over 7 bases. Trimming cost V 6 bases and J 3 bases; bases outside gene matches: 9. The CDR3 runs 15 residues. Germline assignment: CDR1 SGHTA and CDR2 FQGNSA. The CDR3 reads CASSRYRGWTDTQYF. The CDR3, as DNA: TGTGCCAGCAGTCGATACAGGGGTTGGACAGATACGCAGTATTTT.

The chain links TRBV29-1 to TRBJ2-7; 7 nucleotides match TRBD1. CDR1 is SQVTM and CDR2 is ANQGSEA in the germline V gene. The CDR3 is 11 amino acids. Trimming removed 7 bases from V and 6 bases from J; junction bases left unmatched: 6. CDR3 loop: CSGKGGGEQYF. The CDR3 DNA reads TGCAGCGGTAAAGGGGGCGGCGAGCAGTACTTC.

J is TRBJ1-4 and V is TRBV7-9; D possibly corresponds to TRBD1 (6 bases). Germline V gene lookup returns CDR1 SEHNR and CDR2 FQNEAQ (reference sequence). The V and J ends lost 0 bases and 8 bases respectively, with 22 bases between them. The CDR3 is 18 residues long. The CDR3: CASSLAPGETEGEEKLFF. CDR3 coding DNA: TGTGCCAGCAGCTTAGCTCCAGGGGAAACAGAGGGGGAAGAAAAACTGTTTTTT.

This clone was seen just once. V is TRBV27 and J is TRBJ2-7; TRBD1 matches at 7 bases. V shed 2 bases and J 2 bases; nucleotides not matched to a gene: 6. Germline values: CDR1 MNHEY, CDR2 SMNVEV (reference sequence). CDR3 length: 15 residues. The CDR3 nucleotides are TGTGCCAGCAGTTTAACAAAGGGGGCTACCTACGAGCAGTACTTC. This encodes CASSLTKGATYEQYF.

In its sample, this clone was seen a few times. The chain employs TRBV29-1 and TRBJ2-7; no clear D. The CDR3 has 12 residues. Trimming shortened V by 4 bases and J by 1 base, and 8 bases separated the two germline ends. Germline V gene data show CDR1 as SQVTM and CDR2 as ANQGSEA. The CDR3 loop reads CSVANRSYEQYF. CDR3 in DNA: TGCAGCGTTGCAAACCGGTCCTACGAGCAGTACTTC.